These 11 T cell receptor beta chains were sequenced from one sample in a study of T cell responses to AZD1222 COVID-19 vaccine. Clones were sequenced by immunoSEQ multiplex PCR, and TCRdb holds only the in-frame ones, with some missing. The table lists about 120,000 clones, approximately 90% of them singletons, with approximately 5.4% in the top ten. The sequenced sample was peripheral blood, obtained on day 0 of AZD1222 vaccination. These receptor sequences come from an adult in good health.

V gene TRBV10-1 combines with J gene TRBJ1-1, with TRBD1 matching 8 bases. CDR3 length equals 15 residues. Germline loops: CDR1 WNHNN, CDR2 SYGVQD (reference sequence). Germline trimming cut 0 bases from V and 4 bases from J; bases unmatched to any gene: 4. The DNA of the CDR3 is TGCGCCAGCAGTGAGTCGCGACAGGGGAGCACTGAAGCTTTCTTT. Translation gives CASSESRQGSTEAFF.

The chain recombines TRBV10-3 with TRBJ2-3; 13 nucleotides line up with TRBD2. After removal of 9 bases from V and 1 base from J, the junction contained 4 bases not matched to a gene. Germline lookup yields CDR1 ENHRY and CDR2 SYGVKD. This CDR3 is built from 15 residues. CDR3 sequence: CAIQGTSGGTDTQYF. The CDR3 bases are TGTGCCATACAAGGGACTAGCGGGGGCACAGATACGCAGTATTTT.

This clone was seen a handful of times. The V gene is TRBV28, the J gene TRBJ1-5; 7 bases are shared with TRBD1. The CDR3 totals 16 residues. From germline, CDR1 is MDHEN and CDR2 SYDVKM. After removal of 3 bases from V and 6 bases from J, the junction contained 11 bases not matched to a gene. This chain's CDR3 is CASSFARRQGFQPQHF. DNA of the CDR3: TGTGCCAGCAGTTTCGCGCGTCGACAGGGATTTCAGCCCCAGCATTTT.

This clone was detected once. This CDR3 is also generated by other DNA sequences in the sample. The chain is built from TRBV18 and TRBJ2-5; no definite D call. Germline-derived CDR1 and CDR2 are KGHSH and LQKENI. The V gene lost 2 bases and the J gene lost 2 bases, with 6 bases spanning the gap. This CDR3 region has 13 residues. The chain's CDR3 is CASSPVSQETQYF. CDR3 nucleotides: TGTGCCAGCTCACCAGTTTCTCAAGAGACCCAGTACTTC.

The chain employs TRBV3-1 (or the pseudogene TRBV3-2) and TRBJ1-1, with D possibly TRBD1 on 5 matching bases. The CDR3 consists of 15 residues. CDR1 and CDR2 (germline): LGHDT, YNNKEL (reference sequence). Trimming removed 0 bases at V and 1 base at J, with 9 bases between. This CDR3 is CASSQDRQGNTEAFF. CDR3 coding DNA: TGTGCCAGCAGCCAAGATAGGCAGGGGAACACTGAAGCTTTCTTT.

This clone came up a few times. V is TRBV6-5 and J is TRBJ1-2, with 8 positions matching TRBD1. Looked up from germline, CDR1 is MNHEY and CDR2 is SVGAGI. This CDR3 comprises 16 residues. The J segment lost 4 bases and the V segment lost 0 bases, leaving 7 bases of the junction unmatched. CDR3 in DNA: TGTGCCAGCAGTTACTCGACAGGGGCGCTGGGCTATGGCTACACCTTC. It translates to CASSYSTGALGYGYTF.

The V gene is TRBV27, the J gene TRBJ2-2; 8 bases map to TRBD1. Looked up from germline, CDR1 is MNHEY and CDR2 is SMNVEV (reference sequence). V shed 3 bases, J shed 6 bases, and the junction held 9 bases outside the gene matches. The CDR3 extends over 16 amino acids. Here the CDR3 reads CASSLRQGAPPGELFF. The CDR3 nucleotides are TGTGCCAGCAGTTTGCGGCAGGGGGCGCCCCCCGGGGAGCTGTTTTTT.

V is TRBV5-6 and J is TRBJ1-4; no reliable D call. The V gene lost 1 base and the J gene lost 4 bases, with 5 bases spanning the gap. This CDR3 region has 13 residues. Germline assignment: CDR1 SGHDT and CDR2 YYEEEE. CDR3 bases: TGTGCCAGCAGCTTGCCGGTTAATGAAAAACTGTTTTTT. Its protein product is CASSLPVNEKLFF. The full variable domain, in which reference TRBV5-6 and TRBJ1-4 provide the parts outside the CDR3, is DAGVTQSPTHLIKTRGQQVTLRCSPKSGHDTVSWYQQALGQGPQFIFQYYEEEERQRGNFPDRFSGHQFPNYSSELNVNALLLGDSALYLCASSLPVNEKLFFGSGTQLSVL.

The genes are TRBV29-1 and TRBJ2-7; D possibly corresponds to TRBD1 (5 bases). V was trimmed by 7 bases and J by 2 bases, leaving 21 bases between them. The CDR3 extends over 15 amino acids. Germline loops: CDR1 SQVTM, CDR2 ANQGSEA. CDR3 region: CSAPFQQGTTYEQYF. In nucleotides, the CDR3 is TGCAGCGCTCCCTTTCAGCAGGGTACCACCTACGAGCAGTACTTC.

The chain uses TRBV4-2 and TRBJ2-3; D is unresolved. This CDR3 has 13 residues. The germline V gene has CDR1 LGHNA and CDR2 YNFKEQ. V was cut by 0 bases and J by 9 bases, with 10 bases left in between. CDR3 loop: CASSQEDRATQYF. CDR3 in DNA: TGTGCCAGCAGCCAAGAGGACCGGGCGACGCAGTATTTT.

The rearrangement links TRBV4-2 to TRBJ2-3, with D uncertain. CDR1 and CDR2 (germline): LGHNA, YNFKEQ. This CDR3 is 15 amino acids long. V lost 1 base and J lost 2, with 10 bases in between. CDR3 in DNA: TGTGCCAGCAGCCAAGCGGGCAGTTACACAGATACGCAGTATTTT. Translating gives CASSQAGSYTDTQYF.